The 18 T cell receptor beta chains given below trace back to one sample, sequenced in a study of Graves' ophthalmopathy and Graves' hyperthyroidism. The authors amplified TCR beta CDR3 regions from RNA transcripts. First-round RT-PCR used HTBI primers; second-round multiplex PCR followed. MiXCR, applied by TCRdb to the multiplex PCR reads, yields one record per CDR3 protein. The sample has 660,000 or so distinct CDR3 sequences, just over 40% seen once. The specimen was peripheral blood. Receptors were obtained from an adult man with Graves' ophthalmopathy.

This clonotype has ten or more counts. The CDR3 coding sequence is TGTGCCAGTATTATGACTGAGAACACTGAAGCTTTCTTT. This gives the protein CASIMTENTEAFF. The chain has TRBV6-6 and TRBJ1-1, with D unclear. V lost 9 bases, J lost 1 base, and 12 bases lay in between. This CDR3 comprises 13 residues. Germline CDR1 reads MNHNY; CDR2 reads SVGAGI (reference sequence).

The gene calls are TRBV14 and TRBJ1-2; no clear D gene. The CDR3 totals 13 residues. Trimming cost V 1 base and J 4 bases, with 7 bases left between them. Per germline, CDR1 SGHDN and CDR2 FVKESK. The CDR3 loop is CASSQGAVYGYTF. The CDR3 coding sequence is TGTGCCAGCAGCCAAGGGGCAGTCTATGGCTACACCTTC.

This chain joins TRBV2 and TRBJ2-5, with 7 bases matching TRBD1. The CDR3 totals 14 residues. After removal of 6 bases from V and 5 bases from J, the junction contained 9 bases not matched to a gene. Looked up from germline, CDR1 is SNHLY and CDR2 is FYNNEI. CDR3 amino acids: CASSDRTGGETQYF. The CDR3, as DNA: TGTGCCAGCAGCGACCGGACAGGTGGGGAGACCCAGTACTTC.

This clonotype came up a few times. The genes are TRBV12-5 and TRBJ2-7, with 7 bases lining up with TRBD2. The CDR3 has 14 amino acids. Germline V gene data show CDR1 as LGHNT and CDR2 as FRNRAP. V lost 3 bases, J lost 6 bases, and 8 bases stayed unmatched. The CDR3 loop reads CASGFGLADREQYF. DNA of the CDR3: TGTGCTAGTGGTTTTGGGCTAGCGGATCGCGAGCAGTACTTC.

In the case of this clonotype: A much larger clone lies a single base off, so this may be a read error. This chain connects TRBV5-1 to TRBJ2-7, with unresolved D. Per the germline V gene, CDR1 is SGHRS and CDR2 is YFSETQ. CDR3 size: 12 residues. CDR3: CASSASNYEQHF. The CDR3 nucleotides read TGCGCCAGCAGCGCCTCTAATTACGAGCAGCACTTC.

In its sample, this clonotype was seen a few times. A read error may explain this, as a much larger clone is one base away. The J gene is TRBJ1-5, the V gene TRBV12-3 or TRBV12-4, with D perhaps TRBD1 (5 bases). The CDR3 is 14 residues long. DNA of the CDR3: TGTGCCAGCAGCCCGTGGGGCAGCAATCAGCTCCAGCATTTT. Translated: CASSPWGSNQLQHF.

This clonotype was recorded at least ten times. The chain couples TRBV29-1 to TRBJ1-1; TRBD1 agrees at 11 bases. Germline loops: CDR1 SQVTM, CDR2 ANQGSEA. This CDR3 comprises 15 residues. V gave up 5 bases and J gave up 11 bases; unmatched junction bases: 16. This CDR3 is CSVMPRTGGYDTAFF. The CDR3 region has the DNA TGCAGCGTTATGCCCCGGACAGGGGGCTATGACACCGCTTTCTTT.

This clonotype was seen more than once but under ten times. V is TRBV12-3 or TRBV12-4 and J is TRBJ1-1, with 9 nucleotides matching TRBD1. The CDR3 loop spans 17 amino acids. With V trimmed by 5 bases and J by 0 bases, 10 bases remained unmatched. The CDR3 sequence is CASSPLRTGALNTEAFF. CDR3 bases: TGTGCCAGCAGTCCCCTCCGGACAGGGGCTTTGAACACTGAAGCTTTCTTT.

The V and J genes are TRBV9 and TRBJ2-2; TRBD2 matches 8 bases. The germline V gene has CDR1 SGDLS and CDR2 YYNGEE. This CDR3 is built from 17 residues. The V segment lost 5 bases and the J segment 5 bases; nucleotides outside the gene matches: 14. The CDR3 bases are TGTGCCAGCAGTTTATTAAGTCTAGCGGGCACGACCGGGGAGCTGTTTTTT. This encodes CASSLLSLAGTTGELFF.

This rearrangement joins TRBV20-1 to TRBJ2-5; TRBD1 might be the D (5 bases). The DNA end is more similar to TRBJ2-1, so the J call may be wrong. The CDR3 sequence is 12 residues long. CDR1 is DFQATT, CDR2 SNEGSKA, per germline (reference sequence). The DNA of the CDR3 is TGCAGTGCTACCCCAGGGAACAATGAGCAGTTCTTC. It is translated as CSATPGNNEQFF.

This chain joins TRBV20-1 and TRBJ2-2; no reliable D call. The CDR3 runs 13 residues. Trimming cost V 6 bases and J 8 bases, with 16 bases left between them. Germline lookup yields CDR1 DFQATT and CDR2 SNEGSKA (reference sequence). The CDR3 bases are TGCAGTGCGGCCCGAATAGCCGCTGGGGAGCTGTTTTTT. Translated, it gives CSAARIAAGELFF.

V and J are TRBV5-1 and TRBJ2-7, with D possibly matching TRBD1 (7 bases). Germline V gives CDR1 SGHRS, CDR2 YFSETQ. The CDR3 length is 16 residues. Trimming shortened V by 0 bases and J by 5 bases, and 18 bases separated the two germline ends. As DNA, the CDR3 is TGCGCCAGCAGCTTGGTGCCGTCAGGGGGGAAGAACGAGCAGTACTTC. Its protein is CASSLVPSGGKNEQYF.

About this clonotype itself: This may arise from a read error, as a much more abundant clone is one base away. V usage is TRBV4-2 and J usage is TRBJ1-5; D unclear. Germline V CDR1 and CDR2: LGHNA, YNFKEQ. This CDR3 contains 15 residues. CDR3 in DNA: TGTGCCAGCAGCCAAGATTCAGCTAGCAGTCAGCCCCAGCATTTT. Translation: CASSQDSASSQPQHF.

CDR3 in amino acids: CASSPSQGRSGELFF. The CDR3 coding sequence is TGCGCCAGCAGCCCATCTCAGGGGCGCTCCGGGGAGCTGTTTTTT. The chain employs TRBV4-3 and TRBJ2-2; the D gene is possibly TRBD1 (6 bases). Looked up from germline, CDR1 is LGHNA and CDR2 is YSLEER. CDR3 length equals 15 residues. The V end was cut by 4 bases, the J end by 6 bases, with 15 bases between.

This clonotype was detected many times. This sequence joins TRBV10-2 and TRBJ2-7; D remains ambiguous. Germline values: CDR1 WSHSY, CDR2 SAAADI. V lost 4 bases, J lost 7 bases, and 11 bases lay in between. The CDR3 runs 12 residues. The CDR3 coding sequence is TGCGCCAGCAGTGCGAGGAGTGGAGAGCAGTACTTC. Its protein is CASSARSGEQYF.

This clonotype was counted only a few times. The chain recombines TRBV19 with TRBJ1-2, with 10 bases lining up with TRBD1. This CDR3 is built from 17 residues. The germline CDR1 and CDR2 sequences are LNHDA and SQIVND (reference sequence). V gave up 2 bases and J gave up 3 bases; unmatched junction bases: 9. CDR3 bases: TGTGCCAGTAGTATACTTGCCGGGACAGGGGATTACTATGGCTACACCTTC. This codes for CASSILAGTGDYYGYTF.

This clonotype was picked up one time. This chain joins TRBV20-1 and TRBJ2-7, with 7 positions matching TRBD1. This CDR3 contains 13 residues. The trim removed 4 bases at V and 2 bases at J, leaving 5 bases unmatched. The germline gives CDR1 DFQATT, CDR2 SNEGSKA (reference sequence). The CDR3 bases are TGCAGTGCTACACGGACAGGAGCCTACGAGCAGTACTTC. It codes for CSATRTGAYEQYF.

The chain couples TRBV12-3 or TRBV12-4 to TRBJ2-5, with D perhaps matching TRBD2 (5 bases). Between the trimmed V and J ends, which lost 6 bases and 1 base, there was a span of 9 bases. The CDR3 spans 13 residues. CDR3 nucleotide sequence: TGTGCCAGCAGACTAGAACCCCAAGAGACCCAGTACTTC. Translation gives CASRLEPQETQYF.